These 30 T cell receptor beta chains share one sample of origin, sequenced in a study of blood T cell repertoires in COVID-19. Measured with immunoSEQ multiplex PCR; TCRdb has only the in-frame clones, and not every one. Of some 190,000 clones detected, around 85% appear once; the ten largest clones hold 6.5% to 7.5%. Sequencing used peripheral blood. All receptors come from a man at least 80 years old with COVID-19, enrolled during active disease.

This chain connects TRBV11-2 to TRBJ2-2; maybe TRBD1 (5 bases). The ends were cut back, 5 bases at V and 3 bases at J, with 13 bases in the middle. Germline CDR1 SGHAT, CDR2 FQNNGV. CDR3 size: 15 residues. DNA of the CDR3: TGTGCCAGCAGCCCCAGACAGCCCCACACCGGGGAGCTGTTTTTT. Amino acid sequence: CASSPRQPHTGELFF.

Here the CDR3 DNA reads TGTGCCAGCAGCCCCTCGCCGGGGACTAACACTGAAGCTTTCTTT. This sequence encodes CASSPSPGTNTEAFF. The J gene is TRBJ1-1, the V gene TRBV7-2; possible D gene TRBD1, 5 bases. This CDR3 region has 15 residues. Trimming shortened V by 5 bases and J by 2 bases, and 15 bases separated the two germline ends. The V gene's germline CDR1 is SGHTA and CDR2 FQGNSA.

The V call is TRBV29-1, the J call TRBJ1-5; weak D call: TRBD1 (5 bases). Germline-derived CDR1 and CDR2 are SQVTM and ANQGSEA. Trimming cost V 4 bases and J 4 bases, with 8 bases left between them. The CDR3 totals 12 residues. The CDR3 region is CSVGGVNQPQHF. In DNA form, the CDR3 reads TGCAGCGTTGGGGGGGTAAATCAGCCCCAGCATTTT.

The chain couples TRBV9 to TRBJ2-1; 7 bases fit TRBD2. The V segment lost 4 bases and the J segment 1 base; nucleotides outside the gene matches: 5. The CDR3 contains 15 residues. Looked up from germline, CDR1 is SGDLS and CDR2 is YYNGEE. The CDR3 DNA reads TGTGCCAGCAGCATAAGCGGGGCTTCCTACAATGAGCAGTTCTTC. It is translated as CASSISGASYNEQFF.

The V call is TRBV11-2, the J call TRBJ1-1; D is perhaps TRBD1 (6 bases). The V end lost 1 base, the J end lost 0 bases, and 15 bases lay between the germline ends. Germline-derived CDR1 and CDR2 are SGHAT and FQNNGV. The CDR3 loop spans 17 amino acids. The CDR3 nucleotides are TGTGCCAGCAGCTTAGGTTACGGGCAGGGGTTGAACACTGAAGCTTTCTTT. This translates into CASSLGYGQGLNTEAFF.

This chain joins TRBV19 and TRBJ1-2; D may be TRBD1 (6 bases). Per germline, CDR1 LNHDA and CDR2 SQIVND (reference sequence). The CDR3 covers 16 residues. With 0 bases removed from V and 4 bases from J, the gap between germline ends came to 15 bases. The CDR3: CASSIDLQGSFYGYTF. CDR3 nucleotide sequence: TGTGCCAGTAGTATAGACCTACAGGGATCCTTCTATGGCTACACCTTC.

The chain is built from TRBV7-3 and TRBJ2-1, with TRBD2 identical over 9 bases. The V gene's germline CDR1 is SGHTA and CDR2 FQGTGA. V was pared by 3 bases and J by 7 bases, with 16 bases of the junction left unmatched. CDR3 length equals 18 residues. CDR3 loop: CASSLWTSDTTQFNEQFF. The DNA of the CDR3 is TGTGCCAGCAGCTTGTGGACTAGCGACACCACCCAATTTAATGAGCAGTTCTTC.

The rearrangement joins TRBV27 to TRBJ1-4; D remains ambiguous. This CDR3 comprises 17 residues. Trimming shortened V by 2 bases and J by 0 bases, and 13 bases separated the two germline ends. Germline CDR1 and CDR2: MNHEY and SMNVEV (reference sequence). CDR3 DNA: TGTGCCAGCAGTTTAACGTTGAGGAGGGCAACTAATGAAAAACTGTTTTTT. It yields the protein CASSLTLRRATNEKLFF.

The chain carries TRBV5-5 and TRBJ2-7; D may be TRBD2 (5 bases). V was cut by 4 bases and J by 2 bases, with 16 bases left in between. The CDR3 runs 15 residues. Germline CDR1 SGHKS, CDR2 YYEKEE (reference sequence). The CDR3 spells CASSLTGINPYEQYF. In DNA form, the CDR3 reads TGTGCCAGCAGCCTGACCGGGATAAACCCCTACGAGCAGTACTTC.

V is TRBV9 and J is TRBJ2-1; D is perhaps TRBD2 (5 bases). The length of the CDR3 is 16 residues. Trimming shortened V by 3 bases and J by 7 bases, and 20 bases separated the two germline ends. The germline gives CDR1 SGDLS, CDR2 YYNGEE. The CDR3 bases are TGTGCCAGCAGCGCAACGACCTTCCGGGGTAGGAATGAGCAGTTCTTC. Protein sequence: CASSATTFRGRNEQFF.

The chain uses TRBV11-2 and TRBJ1-1, with 8 bases lining up with TRBD1. In germline, CDR1 is SGHAT, CDR2 FQNNGV. The CDR3 spans 15 residues. V gave up 1 base and J gave up 3 bases; unmatched junction bases: 4. The CDR3 spells CASSLGAGGHTEAFF. Here the CDR3 DNA reads TGTGCCAGCAGCTTAGGTGCAGGGGGCCACACTGAAGCTTTCTTT. Using reference TRBV11-2 and TRBJ1-1 for the parts outside the CDR3, the full variable domain is EAGVAQSPRYKIIEKRQSVAFWCNPISGHATLYWYQQILGQGPKLLIQFQNNGVVDDSQLPKDRFSAERLKGVDSTLKIQPAKLEDSAVYLCASSLGAGGHTEAFFGQGTRLTVV.

The rearrangement joins TRBV19 to TRBJ2-7; the D gene is possibly TRBD2 (6 bases). Trimming left V 4 bases short and J 4 bases short, with 11 bases between. Germline V gene data show CDR1 as LNHDA and CDR2 as SQIVND (reference sequence). CDR3 length: 13 amino acids. The CDR3 loop is CASSTGRSYEQYF. The CDR3 DNA reads as TGTGCCAGTAGTACAGGGAGGAGTTACGAGCAGTACTTC.

V gene TRBV11-1 combines with J gene TRBJ2-3, with D perhaps TRBD2 (6 bases). Germline V gene sequence: CDR1 SGHAT, CDR2 FQDESV (reference sequence). The CDR3 sequence is 16 residues long. V was cut by 6 bases and J by 8 bases, with 24 bases left in between. The CDR3 DNA sequence: TGTGCCAGCAGGGCGGGGACGGGAAATTTACAGGTTACGCAGTATTTT. Its translation is CASRAGTGNLQVTQYF.

The gene calls are TRBV7-2 and TRBJ1-2; possible D gene TRBD1, 5 bases. From germline, CDR1 is SGHTA and CDR2 FQGNSA. This CDR3 region has 12 residues. The V gene lost 5 bases and the J gene lost 8 bases, with 12 bases spanning the gap. The CDR3 is CASSGSGVGYTF. CDR3 nucleotides: TGTGCCAGCAGCGGGTCGGGGGTCGGCTACACCTTC.

The chain is built from TRBV19 and TRBJ2-7; D gene unclear. This CDR3 region has 13 residues. The ends were cut back, 5 bases at V and 5 bases at J, with 13 bases in the middle. CDR1 and CDR2 from the germline V gene are LNHDA and SQIVND (reference sequence). CDR3 sequence: CASSDTSIDEQYF. For the CDR3, the DNA is TGTGCCAGTAGTGACACCTCGATAGACGAGCAGTACTTC. The complete variable domain, with remaining parts taken from reference TRBV19 and TRBJ2-7, reads DGGITQSPKYLFRKEGQNVTLSCEQNLNHDAMYWYRQDPGQGLRLIYYSQIVNDFQKGDIAEGYSVSREKKESFPLTVTSAQKNPTAFYLCASSDTSIDEQYFGPGTRLTVT.

The chain uses TRBV28 and TRBJ1-2; D may be TRBD1 (6 bases). Germline V gives CDR1 MDHEN, CDR2 SYDVKM. The CDR3 spans 14 residues. Trimming shortened V by 3 bases and J by 3 bases, and 11 bases separated the two germline ends. Written as DNA, the CDR3 is TGTGCCAGCAGTTTGGGGACAAGATACTATGGCTACACCTTC. Protein product: CASSLGTRYYGYTF.

The rearrangement links TRBV19 to TRBJ2-7; D perhaps matches TRBD1 (6 bases). This CDR3 region has 16 residues. CDR1 and CDR2 (germline): LNHDA, SQIVND (reference sequence). CDR3 nucleotides: TGTACTCACTTGGGCCGGGACACTACATTGGCCTACGAGCAGTACTTC. Translating gives CTHLGRDTTLAYEQYF. Drawing the rest from reference TRBV19 and TRBJ2-7, the complete variable domain is DGGITQSPKYLFRKEGQNVTLSCEQNLNHDAMYWYRQDPGQGLRLIYYSQIVNDFQKGDIAEGYSVSREKKESFPLTVTSAQKNPTAFYLCTHLGRDTTLAYEQYFGPGTRLTVT.

This chain joins TRBV5-5 and TRBJ1-5; D is undetermined. Deletions cut 4 bases from V and 4 bases from J, with 9 bases between. Germline CDR1 and CDR2: SGHKS and YYEKEE (reference sequence). The CDR3 is 13 residues long. The CDR3 DNA is TGTGCCAGCAGCCCCAGTTTAAATCAGCCCCAGCATTTT. This codes for CASSPSLNQPQHF.

The chain links TRBV12-3 or TRBV12-4 to TRBJ1-1; no clear D gene. The V and J ends lost 6 bases and 0 bases respectively, with 8 bases between them. CDR3 length: 13 residues. Here the CDR3 reads CASSPTLNTEAFF. CDR3 in DNA: TGTGCCAGCAGCCCGACTTTGAACACTGAAGCTTTCTTT.

The chain is built from TRBV30 and TRBJ2-1; 7 bases are shared with TRBD2. This CDR3 comprises 12 residues. Germline V gene lookup returns CDR1 GTSNPN and CDR2 SVGIG (reference sequence). The V and J ends lost 4 bases and 8 bases, in that order; junction bases with no gene match: 5. The CDR3 loop is CAWITAGDEQFF. For the CDR3, the DNA is TGTGCCTGGATCACCGCGGGGGATGAGCAGTTCTTC.

V usage is TRBV5-4 and J usage is TRBJ1-3; unclear D gene. V lost 3 bases, J lost 0 bases, and 13 bases lay in between. The CDR3 contains 16 residues. Germline values: CDR1 SGHNT, CDR2 YYREEE (reference sequence). DNA for the CDR3: TGTGCCAGCAGCTCGGGAGGGTACGGCTCTGGAAACACCATATATTTT. It codes for CASSSGGYGSGNTIYF.

This chain connects TRBV29-1 to TRBJ1-2; TRBD1 is a possible D gene (5 bases). There are 12 residues in the CDR3. Trimming left V 3 bases short and J 6 bases short, with 11 bases between. Germline CDR1 is SQVTM and CDR2 is ANQGSEA. The CDR3 DNA sequence: TGCAGCGTTGATCGGGGGGTTGATGGCTACACCTTC. This gives the protein CSVDRGVDGYTF. Drawing the rest from reference TRBV29-1 and TRBJ1-2, the complete variable domain is SAVISQKPSRDICQRGTSLTIQCQVDSQVTMMFWYRQQPGQSLTLIATANQGSEATYESGFVIDKFPISRPNLTFSTLTVSNMSPEDSSIYLCSVDRGVDGYTFGSGTRLTVV.

This rearrangement joins TRBV4-3 to TRBJ1-2; D is possibly TRBD1 (5 bases). The CDR3 length is 14 residues. CDR1 is LGHNA, CDR2 YSLEER, per germline. V was trimmed by 5 bases and J by 0 bases, leaving 10 bases between them. The CDR3 DNA reads as TGCGCCAGCAGCGACAGTTCAACTAACTATGGCTACACCTTC. Its translation: CASSDSSTNYGYTF.

The chain uses TRBV19 and TRBJ2-6; TRBD2 is a possible D gene (6 bases). Trimming removed 0 bases at V and 5 bases at J, with 17 bases between. Germline V gene lookup returns CDR1 LNHDA and CDR2 SQIVND (reference sequence). CDR3 length: 18 amino acids. The CDR3 nucleotides are TGTGCCAGTAGTATAGACGGAGGGCCGGTAGTAAGGGCCAACGTCCTGACTTTC. Residues: CASSIDGGPVVRANVLTF.

The V call is TRBV9, the J call TRBJ2-5; D unresolved. V lost 6 bases, J lost 1 base, and 13 bases lay in between. The CDR3 contains 14 residues. CDR1 is SGDLS and CDR2 is YYNGEE in the germline V gene. CDR3 bases: TGTGCCAGCAATACAGCTCACTTCCAAGAGACCCAGTACTTC. Protein product: CASNTAHFQETQYF. The complete variable domain, with remaining parts taken from reference TRBV9 and TRBJ2-5, reads DSGVTQTPKHLITATGQRVTLRCSPRSGDLSVYWYQQSLDQGLQFLIQYYNGEERAKGNILERFSAQQFPDLHSELNLSSLELGDSALYFCASNTAHFQETQYFGPGTRLLVL.

The V and J genes are TRBV9 and TRBJ2-3, with 11 positions matching TRBD2. CDR1 is SGDLS, CDR2 YYNGEE, per germline. CDR3 length equals 16 residues. Unmatched junction bases numbered 8, after V lost 2 bases and J lost 6 bases. CDR3 region: CASSVLSGGAGDTQYF. The DNA for the CDR3 is TGTGCCAGCAGCGTTCTTAGCGGGGGGGCGGGTGATACGCAGTATTTT.

This chain links TRBV6-1 with TRBJ2-2, with 7 bases lining up with TRBD1. This CDR3 has 15 amino acids. Germline lookup yields CDR1 MNHNS and CDR2 SASEGT. V dropped 6 bases and J dropped 7; count of bases not matched to a gene: 11. The CDR3 DNA follows: TGTGCCAGCAGGAAAGAGGGGGCGCTAGGCGGGGAGCTGTTTTTT. Translating gives CASRKEGALGGELFF.

The chain recombines TRBV10-3 with TRBJ1-5; D is uncertain. Germline V gene data show CDR1 as ENHRY and CDR2 as SYGVKD. V lost 0 bases to trimming and J lost 9 bases, with 6 bases between them. The CDR3 consists of 12 residues. As DNA, the CDR3 is TGTGCCATCAGTGAGTCGACGGGGCCCCAGCATTTT. Translated, it gives CAISESTGPQHF.

V and J are TRBV18 and TRBJ2-7, with 10 bases fitting TRBD1. The CDR3 spans 15 residues. Germline CDR1 reads KGHSH; CDR2 reads LQKENI. Losses at the gene ends were 0 bases for V and 1 base for J; bases not matched to a gene: 0. In DNA form, the CDR3 reads TGTGCCAGCTCACCACCGGGACAGGGGTCCTACGAGCAGTACTTC. Its protein product is CASSPPGQGSYEQYF.

The chain recombines TRBV6-6 with TRBJ1-2; D is ambiguous. V was clipped by 2 bases and J by 4 bases, with 11 bases between them. This CDR3 spans 14 amino acids. Germline CDR1 MNHNY, CDR2 SVGAGI (reference sequence). CDR3 in amino acids: CASSYSDGFYGYTF. CDR3 nucleotide sequence: TGTGCCAGCAGTTACAGCGACGGATTCTATGGCTACACCTTC.